Detailed here is one T cell receptor (beta chain). Data came from immunoSEQ multiplex PCR; TCRdb stores just in-frame clones and leaves some out. This table holds around 40,000 clones, more than 70% found once. This entry belongs to a study of blood T cell repertoires in COVID-19. Germline V CDR1 and CDR2: MDHEN, SYDVKM. This CDR3 comprises 15 residues. V was cut by 2 bases and J by 1 base, with 11 bases left in between. Sequencing input: peripheral blood. J is TRBJ1-1 and V is TRBV28; D call uncertain. This sequence was found in a woman at least 80 years old with active or convalescent COVID-19. CDR3 nucleotides: TGTGCCAGCAGTTTAAGTGTAGTTGGGAACACTGAAGCTTTCTTT. Protein product: CASSLSVVGNTEAFF.